This section outlines one TCR beta chain sequence together with its context. This sample was included in a study of blood T cell repertoires in COVID-19. The V and J ends lost 4 bases and 0 bases, in that order; junction bases with no gene match: 5. The V gene's germline CDR1 is MGHRA and CDR2 YSYEKL. The CDR3 sequence is 16 residues long. The method was immunoSEQ multiplex PCR; TCRdb's version includes in-frame clones alone and lacks a portion of them. Of about 170,000 clones in the sample, around four fifths were seen once. The chain uses TRBV4-1 and TRBJ1-4; 7 bases are shared with TRBD1. This clonotype originated in a woman between 70 and 85 years old who had recovered from COVID-19. Sequencing was done on a sample of peripheral blood. The CDR3 DNA follows: TGCGCCAGCAGCCGTGGACAGGCGGCAACTAATGAAAAACTGTTTTTT. The encoded protein is CASSRGQAATNEKLFF.